These 11 T cell receptor beta chains originate from one sample sequenced in a study of blood T cell repertoires in COVID-19. Libraries were prepared by immunoSEQ multiplex PCR; TCRdb keeps only in-frame clonotypes and omits some of them. The sample gives 130,000 to 150,000 clones, over 70% of which show up once; 1.5% to 2% is in the top ten. Input material: peripheral blood. These receptors were taken from a woman aged 45-65 years with acute or convalescent COVID-19.

V is TRBV7-6 and J is TRBJ2-1; the match to TRBD2 covers 15 bases. Per the germline V gene, CDR1 is SGHVS and CDR2 is FNYEAQ. There are 18 residues in the CDR3. V lost 5 bases, J lost 5 bases, and 10 bases stayed unmatched. CDR3 sequence: CASSLRTSGGALHNEQFF. CDR3 DNA: TGTGCCAGCAGCCTACGGACTAGCGGGGGGGCCCTCCACAATGAGCAGTTCTTC.

This clone was recorded once. The V gene is TRBV6-5, the J gene TRBJ1-1; D is ambiguous. CDR3 length equals 14 residues. Germline V gives CDR1 MNHEY, CDR2 SVGAGI. The germline V and J ends were trimmed by 7 bases and 7 bases, with 19 bases remaining between them. Here the CDR3 reads CASTRDGNIGEAFF. DNA for the CDR3: TGTGCCAGCACCCGAGACGGGAACATAGGTGAAGCTTTCTTT.

The chain joins TRBV4-2 to TRBJ2-3; D is uncertain. The CDR3 consists of 13 residues. From germline, CDR1 is LGHNA and CDR2 YNFKEQ. The V and J ends lost 1 base and 3 bases respectively, with 5 bases between them. CDR3 DNA: TGTGCCAGCAGCCAAGTAGTGACAGATACGCAGTATTTT. Protein sequence: CASSQVVTDTQYF.

V and J are TRBV6-5 and TRBJ2-3, with D unresolved. Trimming stripped 2 bases from V and 5 bases from J, with 11 bases between. Germline CDR1 MNHEY, CDR2 SVGAGI. The CDR3 loop spans 14 amino acids. The CDR3 protein is CASSYRLQLDTQYF. CDR3 nucleotide sequence: TGTGCCAGCAGTTACCGGCTACAGTTAGATACGCAGTATTTT.

The chain has TRBV19 and TRBJ1-5; D not certain. This CDR3 is built from 14 residues. With 1 base removed from V and 4 bases from J, the gap between germline ends came to 8 bases. CDR1 and CDR2 (germline): LNHDA, SQIVND (reference sequence). CDR3 bases: TGTGCCAGTAGTATAGTGTCACAGAATCAGCCCCAGCATTTT. This gives the protein CASSIVSQNQPQHF.

This chain joins TRBV19 and TRBJ1-4; TRBD1 is a possible D gene (5 bases). V gave up 6 bases and J gave up 6 bases, with 17 bases separating them. Germline values: CDR1 LNHDA, CDR2 SQIVND (reference sequence). The CDR3 is 15 amino acids. CDR3 coding DNA: TGTGCCAGTAGAGGGCTATGGGGCTACGATGAAAAACTGTTTTTT. Protein: CASRGLWGYDEKLFF.

In its sample, this clone was seen once. The gene calls are TRBV18 and TRBJ2-7; weak D call: TRBD2 (5 bases). Trimming left V 0 bases short and J 2 bases short, with 8 bases between. Per the germline V gene, CDR1 is KGHSH and CDR2 is LQKENI. The CDR3 extends over 14 amino acids. The DNA of the CDR3 is TGTGCCAGCTCACCACCCCACGGGACCTACGAGCAGTACTTC. It specifies CASSPPHGTYEQYF. Complete variable domain (other parts from reference TRBV18 and TRBJ2-7): NAGVMQNPRHLVRRRGQEARLRCSPMKGHSHVYWYRQLPEEGLKFMVYLQKENIIDESGMPKERFSAEFPKEGPSILRIQQVVRGDSAAYFCASSPPHGTYEQYFGPGTRLTVT.

This rearrangement joins TRBV5-1 to TRBJ1-1, with 10 positions matching TRBD1. Germline V gene data show CDR1 as SGHRS and CDR2 as YFSETQ. With 4 bases clipped from V and 0 bases from J, the junction kept 12 bases outside the gene matches. The CDR3 loop spans 18 amino acids. Written as DNA, the CDR3 is TGCGCCAGCAGCCCGCTCCGGGACAGGGGTGCGGTGAACACTGAAGCTTTCTTT. It yields the protein CASSPLRDRGAVNTEAFF.

The chain uses TRBV10-3 and TRBJ2-3; D is undetermined. The germline CDR1 and CDR2 sequences are ENHRY and SYGVKD. V was cut by 3 bases and J by 1 base, with 14 bases left in between. The CDR3 contains 16 residues. CDR3 region: CAISDSLAERTDTQYF. The CDR3 DNA reads as TGTGCCATCAGTGACTCCTTGGCCGAACGCACAGATACGCAGTATTTT.

The gene calls are TRBV6-6 and TRBJ1-3; D perhaps matches TRBD1 (6 bases). Germline-derived CDR1 and CDR2 are MNHNY and SVGAGI (reference sequence). Trimming left V 2 bases short and J 4 bases short, with 15 bases between. The CDR3 length is 16 residues. The chain's CDR3 is CASSYPNDRRGNTIYF. In DNA form, the CDR3 reads TGTGCCAGCAGTTACCCTAATGACAGGAGAGGAAACACCATATATTTT.

The rearrangement joins TRBV7-8 to TRBJ2-5; 7 bases agree with TRBD1. Germline CDR1 is SGHVS and CDR2 is FQNEAQ. The V segment lost 11 bases and the J segment 2 bases; nucleotides outside the gene matches: 8. The CDR3 covers 13 residues. CDR3 sequence: CAAMGTVQETQYF. The CDR3 DNA sequence: TGTGCCGCAATGGGGACAGTTCAAGAGACCCAGTACTTC.